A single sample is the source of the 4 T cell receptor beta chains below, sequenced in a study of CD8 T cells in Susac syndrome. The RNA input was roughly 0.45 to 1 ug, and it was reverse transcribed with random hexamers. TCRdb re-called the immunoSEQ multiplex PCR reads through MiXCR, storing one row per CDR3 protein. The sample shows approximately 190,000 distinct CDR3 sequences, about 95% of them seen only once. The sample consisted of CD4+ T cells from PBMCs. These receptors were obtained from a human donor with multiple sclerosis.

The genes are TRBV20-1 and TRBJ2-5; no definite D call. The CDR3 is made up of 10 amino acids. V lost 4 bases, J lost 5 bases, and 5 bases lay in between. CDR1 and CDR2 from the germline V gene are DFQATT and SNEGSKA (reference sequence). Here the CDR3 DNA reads TGCAGTGCTACTTGGGAGACCCAGTACTTC. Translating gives CSATWETQYF.

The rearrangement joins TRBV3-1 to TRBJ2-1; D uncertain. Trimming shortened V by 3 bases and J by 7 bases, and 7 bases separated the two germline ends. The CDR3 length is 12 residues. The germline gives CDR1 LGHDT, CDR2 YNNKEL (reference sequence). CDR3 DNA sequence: TGTGCCAGCAGCCATTTAAGTAATGAGCAGTTCTTC. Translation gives CASSHLSNEQFF.

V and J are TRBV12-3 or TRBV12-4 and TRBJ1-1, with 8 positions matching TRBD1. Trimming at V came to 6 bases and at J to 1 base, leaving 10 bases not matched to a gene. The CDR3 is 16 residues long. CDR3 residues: CASSSWTGSKNTEAFF. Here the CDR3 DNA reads TGTGCCAGCAGCTCCTGGACAGGGTCCAAGAACACTGAAGCTTTCTTT.

The CDR3 sequence is CASGGTGPFYEQYF. The CDR3 region has the DNA TGTGCCAGCGGGGGGACAGGACCCTTCTACGAGCAGTACTTC. V and J are TRBV11-2 and TRBJ2-7; TRBD1 matches at 8 bases. V trimming: 8 bases; J trimming: 3 bases; junction bases outside the gene matches: 9. The CDR3 is 14 amino acids. Germline CDR1 reads SGHAT; CDR2 reads FQNNGV.